This entry lists 28 T cell receptor beta chains sequenced from one sample in a study of blood T cell repertoires in COVID-19. TCRdb keeps only in-frame clones here, not all; method: immunoSEQ multiplex PCR. The sample shows 150,000 or so clones, 84% of them seen only once. Sequencing was carried out using PBMCs or T cells enriched from blood (not recorded which). The receptors derive from a middle-aged man who had recovered from COVID-19.

The chain recombines TRBV6-5 with TRBJ2-7; 13 nucleotides line up with TRBD2. From germline, CDR1 is MNHEY and CDR2 SVGAGI. V was pared by 10 bases and J by 4 bases, with 4 bases of the junction left unmatched. This CDR3 comprises 13 residues. The CDR3 is CATRTSGGYEQYF. CDR3 nucleotides: TGTGCCACCAGGACTAGCGGGGGATACGAGCAGTACTTC.

The V and J genes are TRBV19 and TRBJ1-2; unclear D gene. The CDR3 consists of 13 residues. V lost 7 bases and J lost 4, with 13 bases in between. The V gene's germline CDR1 is LNHDA and CDR2 SQIVND (reference sequence). The CDR3 here is CASTTARIYGYTF. DNA for the CDR3: TGTGCCAGTACCACCGCGAGAATCTATGGCTACACCTTC.

This clone was seen once. The chain recombines TRBV12-3 or TRBV12-4 with TRBJ2-7; D ambiguous. This CDR3 contains 12 residues. V was clipped by 4 bases and J by 5 bases, with 9 bases between them. CDR3 in DNA: TGTGCCAGCAGTTACGACATCAACGAGCAGTACTTC. Translating gives CASSYDINEQYF.

The gene calls are TRBV3-1 (or the pseudogene TRBV3-2) and TRBJ1-2; no definite D call. The CDR3 is 12 amino acids. Deletions cut 5 bases from V and 8 bases from J, with 12 bases between. Germline assignment: CDR1 LGHDT and CDR2 YNNKEL (reference sequence). In DNA, the CDR3 is TGTGCCAGCAGCGCAAACCTACGAGGCTACACCTTC. It specifies CASSANLRGYTF.

The rearrangement joins TRBV6-5 to TRBJ2-4, with a tentative D call TRBD2 (5 bases). The CDR3 consists of 15 residues. V was clipped by 4 bases and J by 1 base, with 11 bases between them. In germline, CDR1 is MNHEY, CDR2 SVGAGI. The CDR3 coding sequence is TGTGCCAGCAGTTCCGGCGGAGGCGCCAAAAACATTCAGTACTTC. Translating gives CASSSGGGAKNIQYF.

The CDR3 nucleotides are TGTGCCAGCAGGCCTTCGGGGGGCGGCGAGACCCAGTACTTC. Translation: CASRPSGGGETQYF. This chain uses TRBV3-1 (or the pseudogene TRBV3-2) with TRBJ2-5; D possibly corresponds to TRBD2 (7 bases). Deletions cut 6 bases from V and 5 bases from J, with 16 bases between. The CDR3 has 14 residues. Per the germline V gene, CDR1 is LGHDT and CDR2 is YNNKEL (reference sequence).

V usage is TRBV6-5 and J usage is TRBJ2-1; 8 positions match TRBD1. The CDR3 sequence is 16 residues long. The junction had 3 bases not matched to a gene; V was cut back by 2 bases and J by 0 bases. In germline, CDR1 is MNHEY, CDR2 SVGAGI. The CDR3 loop is CASSYPGTGSYNEQFF. The DNA of the CDR3 is TGTGCCAGCAGTTACCCCGGGACAGGCTCCTACAATGAGCAGTTCTTC.

The chain recombines TRBV19 with TRBJ1-2, with 7 nucleotides matching TRBD1. Germline V lookup: CDR1 LNHDA, CDR2 SQIVND (reference sequence). Trimming removed 4 bases from V and 0 bases from J; junction bases left unmatched: 8. The CDR3 is 16 residues long. The CDR3 spells CASSTTGQASNYGYTF. As DNA, the CDR3 is TGTGCCAGTAGTACGACAGGGCAGGCTTCTAACTATGGCTACACCTTC.

The genes are TRBV5-4 and TRBJ1-6, with TRBD1 identical over 10 bases. Trimming removed 4 bases from V and 5 bases from J; junction bases left unmatched: 3. CDR1 SGHNT and CDR2 YYREEE come from the germline V gene (reference sequence). The CDR3 totals 15 residues. The CDR3 DNA follows: TGTGCCAGCAGCCGGGGGACAGGGGATAATTCACCCCTCCACTTT. Residues: CASSRGTGDNSPLHF.

The rearrangement links TRBV7-9 to TRBJ1-5; perhaps TRBD1 as D (6 bases). Looked up from germline, CDR1 is SEHNR and CDR2 is FQNEAQ (reference sequence). V was cut by 1 base and J by 1 base, with 11 bases left in between. This CDR3 contains 16 residues. The CDR3 nucleotides read TGTGCCAGCAGCTTAGAAGCGGGGGCGAGCAATCAGCCCCAGCATTTT. This gives the protein CASSLEAGASNQPQHF.

This chain links TRBV28 with TRBJ1-3, with a tentative D call TRBD1 (6 bases). The CDR3 extends over 15 amino acids. Trimming removed 6 bases from V and 1 base from J, with 13 bases in between. CDR1 is MDHEN and CDR2 is SYDVKM in the germline V gene. DNA for the CDR3: TGTGCCAGCAGAACCACCGGGACATCTGGAAACACCATATATTTT. Translated, it gives CASRTTGTSGNTIYF.

The chain joins TRBV9 to TRBJ2-2; D perhaps matches TRBD1 (6 bases). Trimming cost V 2 bases and J 6 bases, with 17 bases left between them. The CDR3 consists of 16 residues. Germline V gives CDR1 SGDLS, CDR2 YYNGEE. CDR3: CASSVRKENRAGELFF. In DNA, the CDR3 is TGTGCCAGCAGCGTTAGAAAAGAAAACAGGGCCGGGGAGCTGTTTTTT.

This clone was seen once. The V gene is TRBV29-1, the J gene TRBJ1-2; D possibly corresponds to TRBD1 (5 bases). The CDR3 sequence is 14 residues long. Trimming stripped 4 bases from V and 4 bases from J, with 16 bases between. Germline CDR1 is SQVTM and CDR2 is ANQGSEA. The CDR3 nucleotides read TGCAGCGTTGTTGTGGGCGACAGTGGCTATGGCTACACCTTC. Translating gives CSVVVGDSGYGYTF.

The chain recombines TRBV5-1 with TRBJ2-2; possibly TRBD2 for D (6 bases). Germline values: CDR1 SGHRS, CDR2 YFSETQ. V shed 4 bases and J shed 5 bases, with 12 bases lying between them. CDR3 length equals 14 residues. This chain's CDR3 is CASSKDYPTGELFF. The CDR3 DNA reads as TGCGCCAGCAGCAAGGACTACCCAACCGGGGAGCTGTTTTTT.

This clone was recorded only once. This chain connects TRBV18 to TRBJ1-1, with D maybe TRBD1 (5 bases). Trimming cost V 3 bases and J 0 bases, with 14 bases left between them. The germline CDR1 and CDR2 sequences are KGHSH and LQKENI. The CDR3 is made up of 16 amino acids. Here the CDR3 DNA reads TGTGCCAGCTCACCCGCCCCGACAGCGTTGAACACTGAAGCTTTCTTT. It encodes CASSPAPTALNTEAFF.

This clone was observed once. V usage is TRBV10-2 and J usage is TRBJ1-4, with D possibly matching TRBD1 (6 bases). The CDR3 length is 15 residues. Germline CDR1 WSHSY, CDR2 SAAADI. V lost 2 bases, J lost 8 bases, and 15 bases lay in between. DNA of the CDR3: TGCGCCAGCAGTGAGGGGGGGGGCTACGGGGAAAAACTGTTTTTT. Protein product: CASSEGGGYGEKLFF.

The genes are TRBV30 and TRBJ1-5; tentative D call: TRBD1 (5 bases). Germline CDR1 reads GTSNPN; CDR2 reads SVGIG (reference sequence). The CDR3 is 15 amino acids. Trimming cost V 5 bases and J 3 bases, with 17 bases left between them. CDR3 nucleotides: TGTGCCTGGGCAACTAAGGGACTGCACAATCAGCCCCAGCATTTT. Protein: CAWATKGLHNQPQHF.

This rearrangement joins TRBV3-1 (or the pseudogene TRBV3-2) to TRBJ1-6, with unresolved D. The CDR3 totals 17 residues. V was cut by 0 bases and J by 10 bases, with 19 bases left in between. Germline V gene sequence: CDR1 LGHDT, CDR2 YNNKEL (reference sequence). The CDR3 spells CASSQDPPATWYSPLHF. CDR3 coding DNA: TGTGCCAGCAGCCAAGATCCCCCAGCGACCTGGTACTCACCCCTCCACTTT.

The chain uses TRBV20-1 and TRBJ2-7; no firm D call. This CDR3 region has 11 residues. In germline, CDR1 is DFQATT, CDR2 SNEGSKA (reference sequence). With 6 bases removed from V and 2 bases from J, the gap between germline ends came to 8 bases. CDR3 nucleotide sequence: TGCAGTGCGATGGGCCCCTACGAGCAGTACTTC. Protein product: CSAMGPYEQYF.

This sequence joins TRBV7-9 and TRBJ2-6, with D perhaps TRBD2 (6 bases). The V gene's germline CDR1 is SEHNR and CDR2 FQNEAQ (reference sequence). Trimming removed 2 bases at V and 0 bases at J, with 11 bases between. The CDR3 is 17 residues long. CDR3: CASSLSAGTSGANVLTF. The DNA for the CDR3 is TGTGCCAGCAGCTTATCTGCGGGGACCTCTGGGGCCAACGTCCTGACTTTC.

V usage is TRBV19 and J usage is TRBJ1-1; D is perhaps TRBD1 (5 bases). Trimming stripped 3 bases from V and 4 bases from J, with 15 bases between. Germline CDR1 reads LNHDA; CDR2 reads SQIVND (reference sequence). There are 15 residues in the CDR3. In DNA form, the CDR3 reads TGTGCCAGTAGTATTTCTAGGGGTGTACGCACTGAAGCTTTCTTT. Its translation is CASSISRGVRTEAFF.

The rearrangement joins TRBV28 to TRBJ1-5, with TRBD1 matching over 12 bases. This CDR3 comprises 17 residues. Looked up from germline, CDR1 is MDHEN and CDR2 is SYDVKM. The ends lost 7 bases at V and 7 bases at J; junction bases unmatched: 14. Here the CDR3 reads CASITQSGQGALQPQHF. The CDR3 coding sequence is TGTGCCAGCATCACCCAGTCGGGACAGGGGGCTTTGCAGCCCCAGCATTTT.

The gene calls are TRBV18 and TRBJ1-3; tentatively, D is TRBD1 (6 bases). Trimming removed 6 bases from V and 0 bases from J, with 15 bases in between. The CDR3 contains 16 residues. Per germline, CDR1 KGHSH and CDR2 LQKENI. CDR3 nucleotides: TGTGCCAGCTCGCCCGGACAGCGCAGCTCTGGAAACACCATATATTTT. It yields the protein CASSPGQRSSGNTIYF.

This sequence joins TRBV12-3 or TRBV12-4 and TRBJ1-1; D remains ambiguous. V dropped 6 bases and J dropped 1 base, with 9 bases sitting between them. The CDR3 runs to 13 residues. The CDR3 loop is CASSSTQNTEAFF. The CDR3 region has the DNA TGTGCCAGCAGCTCCACACAGAACACTGAAGCTTTCTTT.

The chain carries TRBV9 and TRBJ1-6, with D perhaps TRBD1 (5 bases). The CDR3 covers 19 residues. V was trimmed by 3 bases and J by 0 bases, leaving 19 bases between them. The germline gives CDR1 SGDLS, CDR2 YYNGEE. CDR3 nucleotide sequence: TGTGCCAGCAGCGGGGGCTTGGCAGGCCCGAGCTCCTATAATTCACCCCTCCACTTT. Its protein product is CASSGGLAGPSSYNSPLHF.

The J gene is TRBJ1-2, the V gene TRBV6-5; D remains unclear. V dropped 6 bases and J dropped 4 bases, with 12 bases sitting between them. The CDR3 is 13 residues long. Germline assignment: CDR1 MNHEY and CDR2 SVGAGI. The CDR3: CASSTPTGYGYTF. The CDR3 DNA sequence: TGTGCCAGCAGCACGCCTACGGGCTATGGCTACACCTTC.

The chain has TRBV30 and TRBJ1-1, with 7 bases aligning to TRBD1. CDR3 length: 11 amino acids. V lost 4 bases, J lost 9 bases, and 5 bases stayed unmatched. Germline assignment: CDR1 GTSNPN and CDR2 SVGIG (reference sequence). The CDR3 loop reads CAWIRDRKAFF. CDR3 bases: TGTGCCTGGATCCGGGACAGAAAAGCTTTCTTT.

The chain carries TRBV9 and TRBJ1-2, with TRBD1 as a possible D gene (5 bases). Germline-derived CDR1 and CDR2 are SGDLS and YYNGEE. V was trimmed by 0 bases and J by 8 bases, leaving 14 bases between them. This CDR3 is 14 amino acids long. In nucleotides, the CDR3 is TGTGCCAGCAGCGTAGGGGGCATGGGGTACGGCTACACCTTC. Protein: CASSVGGMGYGYTF.